This paragraph reports one TCR beta chain. Its antigen is not identified. These data belong to a study of cytomegalovirus exposure and HLA in healthy donors. At the level of the study: Early released data had about 80 million unique TCRs, all coming from HLA-typed donors. Study-level findings and limits: According to the study, around 150 TCR beta chains were cytomegalovirus-associated. Most TCR beta V segments were productive about 90% or about 30% of the time in an earlier analysis.

Germline lookup yields CDR1 LNHDA and CDR2 SQIVND (reference sequence). Unmatched junction bases numbered 9, after V lost 5 bases and J lost 4 bases. This CDR3 contains 17 residues. Use of 60 Vbeta and 13 Jbeta primers characterized the PCR. Only in-frame clones appear in the TCRdb table, and some are missing; sequencing was by immunoSEQ multiplex PCR. The table has over 120,000 clones, more than 75% seen once. This sequence joins TRBV19 and TRBJ2-5; 14 bases fit TRBD2. The receptor was isolated from a man between 45 and 60 years old in good health and CMV-seronegative. Source material: PBMCs. The CDR3 reads CASSETSGRAWGETQYF. CDR3 sequence (DNA): TGTGCCAGTAGTGAGACTAGCGGGAGGGCCTGGGGAGAGACCCAGTACTTC.